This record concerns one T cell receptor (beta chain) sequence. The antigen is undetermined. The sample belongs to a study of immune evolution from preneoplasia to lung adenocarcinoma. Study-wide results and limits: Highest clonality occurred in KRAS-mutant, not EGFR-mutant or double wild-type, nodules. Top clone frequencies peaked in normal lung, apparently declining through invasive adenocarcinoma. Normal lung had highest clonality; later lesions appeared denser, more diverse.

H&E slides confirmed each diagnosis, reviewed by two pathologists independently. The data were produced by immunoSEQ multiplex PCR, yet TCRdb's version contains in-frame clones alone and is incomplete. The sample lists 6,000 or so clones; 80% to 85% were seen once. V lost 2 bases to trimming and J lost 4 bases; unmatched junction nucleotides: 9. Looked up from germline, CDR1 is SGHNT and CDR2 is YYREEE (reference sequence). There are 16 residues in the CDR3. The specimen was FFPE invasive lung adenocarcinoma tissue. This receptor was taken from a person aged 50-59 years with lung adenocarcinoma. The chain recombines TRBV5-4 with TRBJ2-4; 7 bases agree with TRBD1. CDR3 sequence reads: CASSFETGKGKNIQYF. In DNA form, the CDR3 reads TGTGCCAGCAGCTTTGAGACAGGGAAGGGGAAAAACATTCAGTACTTC. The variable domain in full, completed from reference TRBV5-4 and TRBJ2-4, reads ETGVTQSPTHLIKTRGQQVTLRCSSQSGHNTVSWYQQALGQGPQFIFQYYREEENGRGNFPPRFSGLQFPNYSSELNVNALELDDSALYLCASSFETGKGKNIQYFGAGTRLSVL.